This TCR beta chain was retrieved from a study of cytomegalovirus exposure and HLA in healthy donors. Trimming removed 5 bases from V and 7 bases from J; junction bases left unmatched: 6. Germline V CDR1 and CDR2: SGHVS, FNYEAQ. This CDR3 has 14 amino acids. The PCR used 60 Vbeta and 13 Jbeta primers. Measured with immunoSEQ multiplex PCR; TCRdb has only the in-frame clones, and not every one. Of approximately 130,000 clones in the sample, around 80% are singletons; the top ten hold around 9.1%. This receptor was obtained from a woman aged 45-65 years in good health and CMV-seropositive. The chain is built from TRBV7-6 and TRBJ1-4; 8 bases agree with TRBD1. Sequences were obtained from PBMCs. CDR3 in amino acids: CASSTGQGREKLFF. The CDR3 DNA follows: TGTGCCAGCAGCACCGGACAGGGTCGTGAAAAACTGTTTTTT.